The clone carrying this T cell receptor (beta chain) was counted at least ten times. CDR3 length: 15 amino acids. V gave up 5 bases and J gave up 4 bases, with 15 bases separating them. Per the germline V gene, CDR1 is SGHAT and CDR2 is FQNNGV. These data come from a study of T cells in Graves' hyperthyroidism and ophthalmopathy. The source material, RNA transcripts, was used to amplify TCR beta CDR3 regions. Initially, a first-round RT-PCR of the TCR CDR3 employed the HTBI primer set. TCRdb processed the multiplex PCR reads anew with MiXCR; each CDR3 protein has one entry. Seen here are roughly 99,000 distinct CDR3 sequences, approximately 16% observed once, and the top ten hold 42%.

The sequence was collected from a woman aged 50 to 60 with Graves' hyperthyroidism. Sequenced input: blood. V gene TRBV11-2 combines with J gene TRBJ2-1; possible D gene TRBD2, 5 bases. The CDR3 spells CASSPTDWPYNEQFF. The CDR3 bases are TGTGCCAGCAGCCCAACGGACTGGCCGTACAATGAGCAGTTCTTC.